This T cell receptor beta chain was recorded in a study of Graves' ophthalmopathy and Graves' hyperthyroidism. At least ten counts were recorded for this clonotype. RNA served as the template for amplifying TCR beta CDR3 regions. Second-round multiplex PCR came after a first-round RT-PCR that employed HTBI primers. TCRdb itself ran the multiplex PCR reads through MiXCR, one entry per CDR3 protein. The sample yields about 400,000 distinct CDR3 sequences, approximately 20% seen once. The CDR3 totals 14 residues. Germline lookup yields CDR1 SGHAT and CDR2 FQNNGV. V shed 4 bases and J shed 4 bases, with 13 bases lying between them.

This sequence was found in a woman between 18 and 29 years old with Graves' ophthalmopathy. Sequenced: peripheral blood. The rearrangement joins TRBV11-2 to TRBJ2-5, with TRBD2 as a possible D gene (6 bases). CDR3 nucleotides: TGTGCCAGCAGCTCCCCGGGAGTTGGAGAGACCCAGTACTTC. Translation: CASSSPGVGETQYF.